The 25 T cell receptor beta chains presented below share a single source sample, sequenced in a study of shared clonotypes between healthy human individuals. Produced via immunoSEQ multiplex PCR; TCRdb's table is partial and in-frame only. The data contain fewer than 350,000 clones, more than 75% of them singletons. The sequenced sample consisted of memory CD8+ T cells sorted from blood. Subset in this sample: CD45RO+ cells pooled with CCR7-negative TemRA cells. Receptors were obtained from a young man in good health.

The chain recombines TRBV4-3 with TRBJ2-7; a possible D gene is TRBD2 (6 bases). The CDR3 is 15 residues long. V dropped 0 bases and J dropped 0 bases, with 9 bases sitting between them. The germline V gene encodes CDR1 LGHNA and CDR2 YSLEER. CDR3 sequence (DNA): TGCGCCAGCAGCCAAGAGGGAGGCACCTCCTACGAGCAGTACTTC. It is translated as CASSQEGGTSYEQYF.

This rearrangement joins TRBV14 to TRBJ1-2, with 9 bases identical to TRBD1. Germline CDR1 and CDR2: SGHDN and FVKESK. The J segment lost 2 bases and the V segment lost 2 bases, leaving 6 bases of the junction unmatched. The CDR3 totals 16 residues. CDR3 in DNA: TGTGCCAGCAGCCAACGCACCGGGACAGGGAACTATGGCTACACCTTC. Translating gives CASSQRTGTGNYGYTF. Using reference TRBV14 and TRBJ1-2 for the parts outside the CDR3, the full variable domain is EAGVTQFPSHSVIEKGQTVTLRCDPISGHDNLYWYRRVMGKEIKFLLHFVKESKQDESGMPNNRFLAERTGGTYSTLKVQPAELEDSGVYFCASSQRTGTGNYGYTFGSGTRLTVV.

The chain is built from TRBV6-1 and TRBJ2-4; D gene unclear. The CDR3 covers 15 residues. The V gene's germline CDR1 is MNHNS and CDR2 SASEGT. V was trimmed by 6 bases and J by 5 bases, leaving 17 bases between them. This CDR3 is CASSASPYAENIQYF. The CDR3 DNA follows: TGTGCCAGCAGCGCCAGTCCTTATGCGGAAAACATTCAGTACTTC.

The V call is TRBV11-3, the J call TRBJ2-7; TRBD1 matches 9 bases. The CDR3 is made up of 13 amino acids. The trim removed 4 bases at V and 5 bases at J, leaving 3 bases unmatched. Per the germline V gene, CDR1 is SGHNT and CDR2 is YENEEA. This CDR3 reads CASSWGQGHEQYF. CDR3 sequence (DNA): TGTGCCAGCAGCTGGGGACAGGGCCACGAGCAGTACTTC.

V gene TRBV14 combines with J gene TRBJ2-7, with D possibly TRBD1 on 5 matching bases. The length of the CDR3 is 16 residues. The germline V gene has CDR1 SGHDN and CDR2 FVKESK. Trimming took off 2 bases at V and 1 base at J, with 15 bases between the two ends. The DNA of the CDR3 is TGTGCCAGCAGCCAAACCAGGCAGGGAAAATCCTACGAGCAGTACTTC. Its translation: CASSQTRQGKSYEQYF.

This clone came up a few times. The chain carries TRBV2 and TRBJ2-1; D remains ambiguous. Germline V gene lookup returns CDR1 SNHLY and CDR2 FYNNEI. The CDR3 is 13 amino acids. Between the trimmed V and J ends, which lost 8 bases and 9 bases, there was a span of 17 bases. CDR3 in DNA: TGTGCCAGCGGACGACCCACTGTGGGTGAGCAGTTCTTC. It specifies CASGRPTVGEQFF.

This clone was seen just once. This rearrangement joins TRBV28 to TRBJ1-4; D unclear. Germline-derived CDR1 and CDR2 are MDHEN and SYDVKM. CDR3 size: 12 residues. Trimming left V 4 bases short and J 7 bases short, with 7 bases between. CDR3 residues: CASSSGIEKLFF. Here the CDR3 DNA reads TGTGCCAGCAGTTCCGGGATTGAAAAACTGTTTTTT.

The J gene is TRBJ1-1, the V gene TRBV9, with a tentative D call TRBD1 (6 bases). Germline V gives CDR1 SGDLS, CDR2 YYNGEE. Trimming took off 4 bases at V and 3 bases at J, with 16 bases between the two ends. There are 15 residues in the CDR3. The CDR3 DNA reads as TGTGCCAGCAGCTACACAGGGAGGGGCGACACTGAAGCTTTCTTT. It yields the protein CASSYTGRGDTEAFF.

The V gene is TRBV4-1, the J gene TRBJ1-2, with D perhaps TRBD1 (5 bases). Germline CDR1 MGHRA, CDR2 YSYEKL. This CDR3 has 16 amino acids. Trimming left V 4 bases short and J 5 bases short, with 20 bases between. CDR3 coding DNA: TGCGCCAGCAGCCGCCTAGTTGAGGGGCGCCGGTATGGCTACACCTTC. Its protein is CASSRLVEGRRYGYTF.

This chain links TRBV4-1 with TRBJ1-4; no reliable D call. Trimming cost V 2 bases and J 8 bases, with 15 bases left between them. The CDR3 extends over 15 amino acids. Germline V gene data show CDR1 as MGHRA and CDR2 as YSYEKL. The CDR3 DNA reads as TGCGCCAGCAGCCAATGGGAAGTGGGTGTAGAAAAACTGTTTTTT. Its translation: CASSQWEVGVEKLFF.

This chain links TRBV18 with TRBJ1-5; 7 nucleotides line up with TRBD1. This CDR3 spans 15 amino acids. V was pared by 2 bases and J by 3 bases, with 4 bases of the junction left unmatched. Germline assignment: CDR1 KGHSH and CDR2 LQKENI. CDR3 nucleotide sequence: TGTGCCAGCTCACCATATACAGGGGTCAATCAGCCCCAGCATTTT. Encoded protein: CASSPYTGVNQPQHF.

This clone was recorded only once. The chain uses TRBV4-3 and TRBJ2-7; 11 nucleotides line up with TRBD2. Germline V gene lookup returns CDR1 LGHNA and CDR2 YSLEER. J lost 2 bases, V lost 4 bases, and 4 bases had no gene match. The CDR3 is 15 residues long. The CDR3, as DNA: TGCGCCAGCAGCCCAACTAGCGGGAGCCCCTACGAGCAGTACTTC. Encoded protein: CASSPTSGSPYEQYF.

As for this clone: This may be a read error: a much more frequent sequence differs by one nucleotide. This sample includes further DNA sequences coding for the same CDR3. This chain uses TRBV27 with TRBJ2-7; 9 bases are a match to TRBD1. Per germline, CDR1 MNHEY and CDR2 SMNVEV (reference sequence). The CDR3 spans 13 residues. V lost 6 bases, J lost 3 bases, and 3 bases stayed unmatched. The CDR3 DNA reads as TGTGCCAGCAGCTCGGGACAGGGCTACGAGCAGTACTTC. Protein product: CASSSGQGYEQYF.

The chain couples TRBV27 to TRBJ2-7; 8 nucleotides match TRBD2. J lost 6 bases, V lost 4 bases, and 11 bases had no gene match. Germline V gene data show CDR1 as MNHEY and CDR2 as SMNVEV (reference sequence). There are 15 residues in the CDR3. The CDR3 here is CASSYSGGRSVEQYF. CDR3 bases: TGTGCCAGCAGTTACTCGGGCGGGAGGTCTGTCGAGCAGTACTTC.

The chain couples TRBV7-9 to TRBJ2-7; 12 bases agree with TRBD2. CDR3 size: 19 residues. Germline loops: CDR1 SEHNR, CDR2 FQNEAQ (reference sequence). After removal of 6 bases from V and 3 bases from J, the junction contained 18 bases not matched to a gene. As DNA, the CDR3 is TGTGCCAGCAGATCCCAGGGGGGACTAGCGGGTAACCTCCTCTACGAGCAGTACTTC. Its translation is CASRSQGGLAGNLLYEQYF.

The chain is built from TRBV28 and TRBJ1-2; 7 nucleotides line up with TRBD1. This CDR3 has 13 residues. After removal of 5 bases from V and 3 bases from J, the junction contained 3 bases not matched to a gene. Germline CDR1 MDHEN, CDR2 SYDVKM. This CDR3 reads CASSPGTDYGYTF. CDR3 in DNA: TGTGCCAGCAGTCCCGGGACAGACTATGGCTACACCTTC.

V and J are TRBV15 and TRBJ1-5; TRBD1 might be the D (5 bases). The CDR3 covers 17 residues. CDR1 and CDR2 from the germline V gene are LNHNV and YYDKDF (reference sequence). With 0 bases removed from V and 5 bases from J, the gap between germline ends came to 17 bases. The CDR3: CATSRDISRDGDQPQHF. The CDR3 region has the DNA TGTGCCACCAGCAGAGATATTAGCCGGGACGGCGATCAGCCCCAGCATTTT.

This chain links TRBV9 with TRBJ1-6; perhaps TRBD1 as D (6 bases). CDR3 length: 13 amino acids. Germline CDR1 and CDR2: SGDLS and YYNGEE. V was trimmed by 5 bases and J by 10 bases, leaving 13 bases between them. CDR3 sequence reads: CASRYREDSPLHF. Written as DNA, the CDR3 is TGTGCCAGCAGATACAGGGAAGACTCACCCCTCCACTTT.

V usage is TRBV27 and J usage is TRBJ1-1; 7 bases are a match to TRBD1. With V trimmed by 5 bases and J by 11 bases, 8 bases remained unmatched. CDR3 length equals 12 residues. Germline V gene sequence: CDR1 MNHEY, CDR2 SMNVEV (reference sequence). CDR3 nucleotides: TGTGCCAGCAGTCTCCCACAGGGGAGGGCTTTCTTT. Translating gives CASSLPQGRAFF.

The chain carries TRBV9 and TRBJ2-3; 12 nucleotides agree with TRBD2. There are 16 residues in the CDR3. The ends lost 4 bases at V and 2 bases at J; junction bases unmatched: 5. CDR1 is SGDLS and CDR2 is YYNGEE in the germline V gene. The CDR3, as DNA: TGTGCCAGCAGCTTATCTAGCGGGGGGGCCACAGATACGCAGTATTTT. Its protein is CASSLSSGGATDTQYF.

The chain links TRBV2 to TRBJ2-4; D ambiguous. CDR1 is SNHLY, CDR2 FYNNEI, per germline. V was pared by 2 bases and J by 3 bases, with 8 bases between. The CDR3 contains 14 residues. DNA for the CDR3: TGTGCCAGCAGTGAAACTTTCGGCAAAAACATTCAGTACTTC. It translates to CASSETFGKNIQYF.

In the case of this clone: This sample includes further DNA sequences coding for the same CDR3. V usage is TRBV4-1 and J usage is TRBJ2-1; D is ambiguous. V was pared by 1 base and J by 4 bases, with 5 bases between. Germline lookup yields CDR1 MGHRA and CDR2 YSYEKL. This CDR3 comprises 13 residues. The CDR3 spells CASSQVGYNEQFF. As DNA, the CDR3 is TGCGCCAGCAGCCAAGTAGGGTACAATGAGCAGTTCTTC.

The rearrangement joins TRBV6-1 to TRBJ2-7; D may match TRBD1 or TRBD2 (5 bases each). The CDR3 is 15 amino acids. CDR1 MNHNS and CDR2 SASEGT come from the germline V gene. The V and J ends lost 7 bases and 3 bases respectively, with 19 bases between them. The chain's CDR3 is CASILVREGIYEQYF. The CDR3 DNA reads TGTGCCAGCATCTTAGTTCGTGAGGGGATCTACGAGCAGTACTTC.

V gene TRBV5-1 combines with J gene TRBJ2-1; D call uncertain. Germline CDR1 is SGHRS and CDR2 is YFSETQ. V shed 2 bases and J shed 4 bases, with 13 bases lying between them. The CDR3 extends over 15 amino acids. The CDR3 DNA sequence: TGCGCCAGCAGCTTCCGACCCGCCCTATACAATGAGCAGTTCTTC. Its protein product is CASSFRPALYNEQFF.

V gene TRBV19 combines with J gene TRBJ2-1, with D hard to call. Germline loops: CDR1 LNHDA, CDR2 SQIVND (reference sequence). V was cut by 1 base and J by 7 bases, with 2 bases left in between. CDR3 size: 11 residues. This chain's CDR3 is CASSIGNEQFF. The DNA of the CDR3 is TGTGCCAGTAGTATAGGGAATGAGCAGTTCTTC.